This T cell receptor beta chain was recorded in a study of blood T cell repertoires in COVID-19. On the study more broadly: Sites across the United States, Italy and Spain contributed samples from acute and convalescent COVID-19.

Germline CDR1 reads SQVTM; CDR2 reads ANQGSEA. With 4 bases removed from V and 1 base from J, the gap between germline ends came to 8 bases. The CDR3 has 13 amino acids. Under the authors' procedure: Amplification of reference gene primers was used by the study to estimate nucleated cell counts. Produced via immunoSEQ multiplex PCR; TCRdb's table is partial and in-frame only. V, J and clone size are taken as reported in that table, and D and trimming were inferred from the DNA itself. The table lists 150,000 to 200,000 clones, nearly 85% of them singletons. The chain recombines TRBV29-1 with TRBJ2-1; maybe TRBD1 (6 bases). This TCR was sampled from a young woman with acute or convalescent COVID-19. The specimen sequenced was peripheral blood. In nucleotides, the CDR3 is TGCAGCGTTGTAGGGGGATCCTACAATGAGCAGTTCTTC. Translating gives CSVVGGSYNEQFF.